The T cell receptor (beta chain) described here comes from a study of T cell responses to AZD1222 COVID-19 vaccine. The length of the CDR3 is 13 residues. Germline V gene data show CDR1 as MDHEN and CDR2 as SYDVKM. With 6 bases removed from V and 8 bases from J, the gap between germline ends came to 14 bases. Sequencing was performed with immunoSEQ multiplex PCR; in TCRdb, only in-frame clones are kept and a portion is missing. Among 150,000 to 200,000 clones listed, 88% were seen once. The source is an adult in good health. The J gene is TRBJ2-4, the V gene TRBV28; D may correspond to TRBD1 or TRBD2 (5 bases each). This specimen consisted of peripheral blood, obtained on day 0 of AZD1222 vaccination. The CDR3, as DNA: TGTGCCAGCAGGGACGGGGCTATAGACATTCAGTACTTC. Translated, it gives CASRDGAIDIQYF.